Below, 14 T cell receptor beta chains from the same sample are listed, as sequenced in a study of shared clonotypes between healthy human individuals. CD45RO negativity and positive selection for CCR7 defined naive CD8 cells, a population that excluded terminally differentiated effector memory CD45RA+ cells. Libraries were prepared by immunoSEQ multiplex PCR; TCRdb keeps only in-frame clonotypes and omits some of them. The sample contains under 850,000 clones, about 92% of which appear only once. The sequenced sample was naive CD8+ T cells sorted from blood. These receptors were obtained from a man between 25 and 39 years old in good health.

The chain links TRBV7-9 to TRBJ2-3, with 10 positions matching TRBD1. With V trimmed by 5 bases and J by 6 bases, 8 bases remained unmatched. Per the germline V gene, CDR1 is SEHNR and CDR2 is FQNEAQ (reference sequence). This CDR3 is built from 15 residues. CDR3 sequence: CASSPRDRGMDTQYF. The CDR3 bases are TGTGCCAGCAGCCCCCGGGACAGGGGTATGGATACGCAGTATTTT.

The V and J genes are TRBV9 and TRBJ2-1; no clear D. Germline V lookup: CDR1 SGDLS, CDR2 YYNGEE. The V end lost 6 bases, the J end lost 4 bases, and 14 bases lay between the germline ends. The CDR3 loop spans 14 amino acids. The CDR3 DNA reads TGTGCCAGCACACCTTCTATAACGTACAATGAGCAGTTCTTC. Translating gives CASTPSITYNEQFF.

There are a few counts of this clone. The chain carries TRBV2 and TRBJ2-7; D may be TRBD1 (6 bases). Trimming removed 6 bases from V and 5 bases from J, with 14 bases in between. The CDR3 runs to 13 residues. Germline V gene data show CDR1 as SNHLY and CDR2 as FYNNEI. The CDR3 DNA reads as TGTGCCAGCAGAGATACAGGGTTGGACGAGCAGTACTTC. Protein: CASRDTGLDEQYF.

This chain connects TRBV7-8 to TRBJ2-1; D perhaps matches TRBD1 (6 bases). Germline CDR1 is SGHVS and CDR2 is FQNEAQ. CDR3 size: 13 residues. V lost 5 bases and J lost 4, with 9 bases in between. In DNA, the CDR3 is TGTGCCAGCAGCCCGACAGGATACAATGAGCAGTTCTTC. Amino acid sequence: CASSPTGYNEQFF.

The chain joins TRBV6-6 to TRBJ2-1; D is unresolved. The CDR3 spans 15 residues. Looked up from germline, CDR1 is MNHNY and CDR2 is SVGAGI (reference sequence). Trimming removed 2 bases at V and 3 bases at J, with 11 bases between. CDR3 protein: CASSYRGPRYNEQFF. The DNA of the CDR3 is TGTGCCAGCAGTTACCGAGGCCCACGCTACAATGAGCAGTTCTTC.

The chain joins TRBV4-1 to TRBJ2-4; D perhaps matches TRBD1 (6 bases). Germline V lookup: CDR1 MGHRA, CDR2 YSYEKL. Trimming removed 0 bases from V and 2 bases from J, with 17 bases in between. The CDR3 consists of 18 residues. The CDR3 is CASSQEKTTGLTKNIQYF. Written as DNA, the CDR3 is TGCGCCAGCAGCCAAGAGAAGACCACAGGGTTAACCAAAAACATTCAGTACTTC.

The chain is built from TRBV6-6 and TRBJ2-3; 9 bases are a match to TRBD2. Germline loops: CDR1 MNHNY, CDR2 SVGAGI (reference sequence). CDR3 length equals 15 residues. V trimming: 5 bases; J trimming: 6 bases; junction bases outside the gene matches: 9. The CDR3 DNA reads TGTGCCAGCAGTCCCTGGACTAGCGTAGCGGATACGCAGTATTTT. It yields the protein CASSPWTSVADTQYF.

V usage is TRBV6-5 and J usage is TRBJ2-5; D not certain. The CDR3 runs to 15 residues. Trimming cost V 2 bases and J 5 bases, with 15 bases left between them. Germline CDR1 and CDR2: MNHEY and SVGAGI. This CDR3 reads CASSYRARSRETQYF. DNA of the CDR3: TGTGCCAGCAGTTACCGCGCACGGTCGAGGGAGACCCAGTACTTC.

The CDR3 region is CASSVGTSPYNEQFF. Written as DNA, the CDR3 is TGTGCCAGCTCAGTCGGGACTAGCCCCTACAATGAGCAGTTCTTC. This sequence joins TRBV18 and TRBJ2-1; 9 nucleotides align to TRBD2. The CDR3 loop spans 15 amino acids. Germline assignment: CDR1 KGHSH and CDR2 LQKENI. The junction had 4 bases not matched to a gene; V was cut back by 5 bases and J by 2 bases.

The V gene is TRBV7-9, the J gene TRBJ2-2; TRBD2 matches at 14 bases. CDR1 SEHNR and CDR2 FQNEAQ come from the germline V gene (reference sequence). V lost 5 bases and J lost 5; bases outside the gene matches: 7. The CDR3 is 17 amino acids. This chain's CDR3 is CASSPGLAGVETGELFF. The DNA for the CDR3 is TGTGCCAGCAGCCCGGGACTAGCGGGAGTTGAGACCGGGGAGCTGTTTTTT.

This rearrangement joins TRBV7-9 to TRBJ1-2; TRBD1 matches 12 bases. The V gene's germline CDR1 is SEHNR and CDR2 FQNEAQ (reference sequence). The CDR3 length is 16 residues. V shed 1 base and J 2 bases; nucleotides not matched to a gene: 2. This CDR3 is CASSLGGQGANYGYTF. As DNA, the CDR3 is TGTGCCAGCAGCTTAGGGGGACAGGGGGCGAACTATGGCTACACCTTC. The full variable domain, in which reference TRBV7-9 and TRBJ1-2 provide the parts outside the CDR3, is DTGVSQNPRHKITKRGQNVTFRCDPISEHNRLYWYRQTLGQGPEFLTYFQNEAQLEKSRLLSDRFSAERPKGSFSTLEIQRTEQGDSAMYLCASSLGGQGANYGYTFGSGTRLTVV.

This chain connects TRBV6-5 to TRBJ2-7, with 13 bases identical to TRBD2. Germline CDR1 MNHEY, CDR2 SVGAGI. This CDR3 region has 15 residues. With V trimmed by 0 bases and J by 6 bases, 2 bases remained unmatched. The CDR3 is CASSYSTSGGLEQYF. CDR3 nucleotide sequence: TGTGCCAGCAGTTACTCGACTAGCGGGGGGCTCGAGCAGTACTTC.

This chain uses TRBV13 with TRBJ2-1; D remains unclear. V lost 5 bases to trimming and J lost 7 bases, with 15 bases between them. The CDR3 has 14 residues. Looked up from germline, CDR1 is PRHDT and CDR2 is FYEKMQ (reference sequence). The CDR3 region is CASSPPANRNEQFF. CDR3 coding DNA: TGTGCCAGCAGCCCCCCCGCAAATAGGAATGAGCAGTTCTTC. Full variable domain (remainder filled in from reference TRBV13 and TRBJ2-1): AAGVIQSPRHLIKEKRETATLKCYPIPRHDTVYWYQQGPGQDPQFLISFYEKMQSDKGSIPDRFSAQQFSDYHSELNMSSLELGDSALYFCASSPPANRNEQFFGPGTRLTVL.

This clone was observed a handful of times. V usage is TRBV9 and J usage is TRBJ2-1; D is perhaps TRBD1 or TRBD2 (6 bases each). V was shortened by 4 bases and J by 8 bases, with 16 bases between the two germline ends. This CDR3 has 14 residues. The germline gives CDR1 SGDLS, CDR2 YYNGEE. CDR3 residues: CASSPQRGVHEQFF. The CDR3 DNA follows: TGTGCCAGCAGCCCCCAGAGGGGGGTTCATGAGCAGTTCTTC.